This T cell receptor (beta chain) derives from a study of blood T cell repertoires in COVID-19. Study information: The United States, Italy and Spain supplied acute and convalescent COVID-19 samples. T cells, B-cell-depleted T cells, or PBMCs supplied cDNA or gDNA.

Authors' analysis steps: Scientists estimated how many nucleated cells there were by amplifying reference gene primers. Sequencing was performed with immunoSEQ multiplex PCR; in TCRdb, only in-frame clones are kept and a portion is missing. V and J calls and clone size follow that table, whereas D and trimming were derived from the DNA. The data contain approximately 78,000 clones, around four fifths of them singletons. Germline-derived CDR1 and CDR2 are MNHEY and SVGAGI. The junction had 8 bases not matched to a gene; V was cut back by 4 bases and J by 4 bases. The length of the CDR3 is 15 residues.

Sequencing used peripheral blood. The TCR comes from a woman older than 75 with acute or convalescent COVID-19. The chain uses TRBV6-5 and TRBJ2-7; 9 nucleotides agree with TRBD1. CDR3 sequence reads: CASSSPGQGLYEQYF. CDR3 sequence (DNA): TGTGCCAGCAGTTCCCCGGGACAGGGTCTATACGAGCAGTACTTC.